The source of this T cell receptor beta chain is a study of blood T cell repertoires in COVID-19 (dated by TCRdb to the early 2020s). Regarding the research as a whole: Collaborator samples came from the United States, Italy and Spain and covered acute and convalescent phases of COVID-19. The material from the prospective study consisted of cDNA or gDNA derived from T cells, B-cell-depleted T cells, or PBMCs. Deeply sampled blood TCRbeta repertoires from subjects exposed to, actively infected with, or recovered from COVID-19 were included in the dataset. The repertoires were made available in a free public database intended to serve as a resource for research on the immune response to SARS-CoV-2. The samples were drawn from the first 160 participants of the ongoing ImmuneRACE study and from some 1,300 subjects provided by 6 global collaborators. Sample metadata almost always included a de-identified subject ID, COVID-19 status, age in years and sex. Where HLA class I and class II types were available, the types were taken from metadata supplied by the sample provider, not from assay-based typing.

Collaborating institutions collected whole blood in K2EDTA tubes following their own protocols. Collaborator samples were shipped for TCRbeta analysis as frozen whole blood, isolated PBMCs, or DNA extracted from either sample type. TCRbeta CDR3 regions were amplified from genomic DNA by means of the immunoSEQ Assay, a bias-controlled multiplex PCR. Under the source paper's analysis protocol: Nucleated cell counts per sample were estimated from amplification of reference gene primers within the assay. To quantify the absolute abundance of each unique TCRbeta CDR3 rearrangement, sequence reads were collapsed and filtered. Productive Simpson clonality was computed per sample as the square root of Simpson's diversity index over productive rearrangements. This immuneACCESS table, as held by TCRdb, lists in-frame sequences with V and J called but not all clones. Of the missing ones, under half trace to an unresolved V gene in checked studies; the others have no known cause. The V and J calls and the clone size are those of that table, but D and trimming were determined from the DNA. Present in this sample are around 200,000 clones, roughly 80% of which were seen just once. The ten largest clones add up to about 5% of the sample.

Concerning this clone: Its antigen has not been determined. No much larger clonotype is one base removed from it; base qualities were not supplied.

Beyond this particular receptor, the publication reports: The amount of clinical and demographic metadata varied by source and participant and was provided uncurated.

Per the germline V gene (reference sequence), SGHKS is the CDR1 and YYEKEE is the CDR2. V ends up 0 bases short and J 6 bases short, with an unmatched junction base count of 5. From the cysteine up to the phenylalanine, the CDR3 has a length of 14 residues. The DNA shown is the 42-base CDR3, in frame from base 1. The chain is made from TRBV5-5 and TRBJ2-7, with 8 junctional bases fitting TRBD2. Sequences were obtained from peripheral blood. The receptor's source is a human donor in a cohort sampled during active COVID-19. The DNA sequence reads TGTGCCAGCAGCTTGGGGGGACTAGTGGGCGAGCAGTACTTC. This codes for CASSLGGLVGEQYF.